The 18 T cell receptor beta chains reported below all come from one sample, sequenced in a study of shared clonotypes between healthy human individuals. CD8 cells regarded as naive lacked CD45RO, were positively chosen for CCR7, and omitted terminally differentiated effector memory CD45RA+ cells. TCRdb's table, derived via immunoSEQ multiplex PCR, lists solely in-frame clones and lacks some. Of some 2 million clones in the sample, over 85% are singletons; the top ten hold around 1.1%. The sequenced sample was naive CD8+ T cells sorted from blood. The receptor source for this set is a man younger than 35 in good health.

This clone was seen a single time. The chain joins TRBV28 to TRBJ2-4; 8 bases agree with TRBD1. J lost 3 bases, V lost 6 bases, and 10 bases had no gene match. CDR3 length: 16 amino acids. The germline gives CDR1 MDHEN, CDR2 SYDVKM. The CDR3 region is CASSSDREIVKNIQYF. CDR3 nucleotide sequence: TGTGCCAGCAGCTCGGACAGGGAAATAGTCAAAAACATTCAGTACTTC.

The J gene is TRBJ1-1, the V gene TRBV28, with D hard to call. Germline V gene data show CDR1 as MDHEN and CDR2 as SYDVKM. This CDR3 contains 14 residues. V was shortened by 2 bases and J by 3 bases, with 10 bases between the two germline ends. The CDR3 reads CASSLPGYDTEAFF. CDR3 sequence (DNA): TGTGCCAGCAGTTTACCGGGGTACGACACTGAAGCTTTCTTT.

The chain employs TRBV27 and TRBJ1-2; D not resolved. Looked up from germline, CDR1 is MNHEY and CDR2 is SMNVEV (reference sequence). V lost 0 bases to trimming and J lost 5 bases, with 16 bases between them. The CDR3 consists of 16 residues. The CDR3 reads CASSLSWAQGTYGYTF. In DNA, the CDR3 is TGTGCCAGCAGTTTATCGTGGGCCCAAGGAACGTATGGCTACACCTTC.

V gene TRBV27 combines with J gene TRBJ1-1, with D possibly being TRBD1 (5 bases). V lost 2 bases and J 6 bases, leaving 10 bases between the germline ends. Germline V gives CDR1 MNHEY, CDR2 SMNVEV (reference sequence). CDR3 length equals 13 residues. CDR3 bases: TGTGCCAGCAGTTTAAGCTGGGGCGCTGAAGCTTTCTTT. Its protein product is CASSLSWGAEAFF.

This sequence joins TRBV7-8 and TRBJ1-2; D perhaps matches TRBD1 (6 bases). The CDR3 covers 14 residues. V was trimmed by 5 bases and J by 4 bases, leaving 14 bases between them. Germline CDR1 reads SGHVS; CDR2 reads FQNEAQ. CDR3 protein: CASSHTGQTYGYTF. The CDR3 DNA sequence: TGTGCCAGCAGCCATACTGGACAGACCTATGGCTACACCTTC.

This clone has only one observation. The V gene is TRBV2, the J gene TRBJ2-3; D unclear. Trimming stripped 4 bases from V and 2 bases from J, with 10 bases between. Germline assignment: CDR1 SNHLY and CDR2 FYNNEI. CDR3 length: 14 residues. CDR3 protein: CASSAFPLTDTQYF. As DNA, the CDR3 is TGTGCCAGCAGTGCATTTCCGCTCACAGATACGCAGTATTTT.

CDR3 protein: CSVEGYRSSYEQYF. The CDR3 DNA is TGCAGCGTTGAAGGGTACAGAAGCTCCTACGAGCAGTACTTC. The genes are TRBV29-1 and TRBJ2-7; no reliable D call. CDR3 length equals 14 residues. V shed 1 base and J shed 0 bases, with 10 bases lying between them. Looked up from germline, CDR1 is SQVTM and CDR2 is ANQGSEA.

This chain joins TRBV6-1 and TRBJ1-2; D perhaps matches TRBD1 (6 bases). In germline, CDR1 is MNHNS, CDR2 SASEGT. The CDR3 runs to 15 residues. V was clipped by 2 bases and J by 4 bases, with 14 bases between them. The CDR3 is CASSETQGIGYGYTF. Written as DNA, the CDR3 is TGTGCCAGCAGTGAAACACAGGGTATAGGCTATGGCTACACCTTC.

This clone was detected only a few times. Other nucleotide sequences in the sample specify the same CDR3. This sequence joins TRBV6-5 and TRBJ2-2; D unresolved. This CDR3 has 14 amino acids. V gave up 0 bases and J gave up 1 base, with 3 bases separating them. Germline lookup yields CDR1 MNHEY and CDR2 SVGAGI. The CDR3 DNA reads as TGTGCCAGCAGTTACTCGGGGAACACCGGGGAGCTGTTTTTT. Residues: CASSYSGNTGELFF.

The CDR3 DNA follows: TGTGCCAGCAGTTTTAGCTGGGGGGAAGCCAACACCGGGGAGCTGTTTTTT. This gives the protein CASSFSWGEANTGELFF. V and J are TRBV27 and TRBJ2-2; tentatively, D is TRBD2 (6 bases). The CDR3 is 17 amino acids. V was clipped by 3 bases and J by 2 bases, with 16 bases between them. Germline CDR1 is MNHEY and CDR2 is SMNVEV (reference sequence).

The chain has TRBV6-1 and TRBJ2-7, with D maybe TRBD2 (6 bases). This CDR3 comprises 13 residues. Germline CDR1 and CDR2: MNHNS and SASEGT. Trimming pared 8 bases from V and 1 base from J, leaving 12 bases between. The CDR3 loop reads CASLRRDSYEQYF. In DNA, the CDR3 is TGTGCCAGCCTAAGGAGGGATTCCTACGAGCAGTACTTC.

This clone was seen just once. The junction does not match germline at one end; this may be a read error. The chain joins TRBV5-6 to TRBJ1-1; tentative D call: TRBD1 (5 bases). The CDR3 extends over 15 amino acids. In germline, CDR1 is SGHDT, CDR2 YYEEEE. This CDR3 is CASGFLIGTGTEAFF. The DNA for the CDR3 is TGTGCCAGCGGCTTTCTAATCGGGACGGGCACTGAAGCTTTCTTT.

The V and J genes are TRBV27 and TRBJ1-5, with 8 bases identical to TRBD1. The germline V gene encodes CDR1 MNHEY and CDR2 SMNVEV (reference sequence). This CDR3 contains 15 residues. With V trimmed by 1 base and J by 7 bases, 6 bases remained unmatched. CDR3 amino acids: CASSLYTGGEQPQHF. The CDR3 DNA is TGTGCCAGCAGTTTATACACAGGGGGAGAGCAGCCCCAGCATTTT.

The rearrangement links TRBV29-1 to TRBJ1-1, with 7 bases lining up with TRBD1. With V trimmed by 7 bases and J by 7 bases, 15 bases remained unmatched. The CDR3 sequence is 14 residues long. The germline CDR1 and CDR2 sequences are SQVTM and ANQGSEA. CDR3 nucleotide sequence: TGCAGCGCCTCCTATACCGGGACAGTCTATGAAGCTTTCTTT. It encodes CSASYTGTVYEAFF.

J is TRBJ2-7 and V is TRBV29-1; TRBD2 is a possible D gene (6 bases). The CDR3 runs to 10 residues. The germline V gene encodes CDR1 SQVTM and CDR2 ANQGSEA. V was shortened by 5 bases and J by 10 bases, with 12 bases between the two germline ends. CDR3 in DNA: TGCAGCGTTCCCGGGACTCCTCAGTACTTC. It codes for CSVPGTPQYF.

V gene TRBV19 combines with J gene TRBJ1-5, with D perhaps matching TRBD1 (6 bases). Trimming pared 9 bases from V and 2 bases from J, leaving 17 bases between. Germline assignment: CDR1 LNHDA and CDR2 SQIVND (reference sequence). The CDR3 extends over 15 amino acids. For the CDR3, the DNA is TGTGCCAGCACCTCAGGGGATTTGGGCAATCAGCCCCAGCATTTT. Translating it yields CASTSGDLGNQPQHF.

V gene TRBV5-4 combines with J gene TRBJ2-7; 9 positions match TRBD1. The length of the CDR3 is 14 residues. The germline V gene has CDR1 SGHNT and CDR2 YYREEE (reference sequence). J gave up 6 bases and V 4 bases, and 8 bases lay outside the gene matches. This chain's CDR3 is CASSGTGSPPEQYF. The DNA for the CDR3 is TGTGCCAGCAGCGGGACAGGGAGCCCACCCGAGCAGTACTTC.

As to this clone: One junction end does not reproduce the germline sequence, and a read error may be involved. The CDR3: CASSESGTELLF. The CDR3 DNA sequence: TGCGCCAGCAGTGAGTCGGGGACAGAGCTACTCTTC. The chain employs TRBV10-2 and TRBJ2-7, with 7 positions matching TRBD1. Per germline, CDR1 WSHSY and CDR2 SAAADI. The CDR3 contains 12 residues.